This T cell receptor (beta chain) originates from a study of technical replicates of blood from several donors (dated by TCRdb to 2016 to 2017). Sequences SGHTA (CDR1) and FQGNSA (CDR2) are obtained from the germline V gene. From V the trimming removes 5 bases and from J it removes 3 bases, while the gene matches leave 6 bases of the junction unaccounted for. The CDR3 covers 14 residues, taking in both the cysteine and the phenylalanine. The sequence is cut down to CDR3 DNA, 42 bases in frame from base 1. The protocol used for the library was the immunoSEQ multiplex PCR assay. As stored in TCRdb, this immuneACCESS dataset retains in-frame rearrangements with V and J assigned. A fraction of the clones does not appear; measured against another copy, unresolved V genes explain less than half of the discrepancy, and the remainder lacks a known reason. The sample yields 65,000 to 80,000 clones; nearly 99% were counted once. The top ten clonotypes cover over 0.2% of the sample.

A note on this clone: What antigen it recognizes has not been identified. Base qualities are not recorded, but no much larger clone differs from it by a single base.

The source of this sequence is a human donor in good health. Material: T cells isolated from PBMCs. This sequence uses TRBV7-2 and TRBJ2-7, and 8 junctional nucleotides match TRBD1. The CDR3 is CASSPGQDYYEQYF. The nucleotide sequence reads TGTGCCAGCAGCCCGGGACAGGATTACTACGAGCAGTACTTC.